These T cell receptor beta chains were read from a single sample in a study of cytomegalovirus exposure and HLA in healthy donors. TCRdb keeps only in-frame clones here, not all; method: immunoSEQ multiplex PCR. The top ten clones hold 0.5% to 0.7% of a sample with approximately 240,000 clones, about 80% of them seen once. The sequencing sample was made of PBMCs. These TCRs come from a woman aged 40-49 years in good health and CMV-seronegative. Each CDR3 is given with its conserved first and last residue. The D gene is left open where the match is weak. The size of a clone is reported for some rows only, either as once, few or many, or as a class for expanded clones.

V,size,J,D,DNA,CDR3
TRBV7-2,-,TRBJ2-3,TRBD2,TGTGCCAGCAGCTTAGGACTAGCTTTAGATACGCAGTATTTT,CASSLGLALDTQYF
TRBV30,-,TRBJ2-7,-,TGTGCCTGGAGTGTTGGGGGGTCTTACTACGAGCAGTACTTC,CAWSVGGSYYEQYF
TRBV11-3,-,TRBJ2-2,TRBD2,TGTGCCAGCACCTCCGGGGGGGGCACCGGGGAGCTGTTTTTT,CASTSGGGTGELFF
TRBV11-3,-,TRBJ1-2,-,TGTGCCAGCAGTTGGGGAGGGTACTATGGCTACACCTTC,CASSWGGYYGYTF
TRBV7-7,few,TRBJ2-6,-,TGTGCTAGCAGCCCCCTACCTGGGGCCAACGTCCTGACTTTC,CASSPLPGANVLTF
TRBV5-1,-,TRBJ2-7,-,TGCGCCAGCAGCTTCGACAGCCTAAGGAACATTCACGAGCAGTACTTC,CASSFDSLRNIHEQYF
TRBV29-1,-,TRBJ2-7,TRBD1,TGCAGCGCGGACCTGGCAGGGGGTAGCGAGCAGTACTTC,CSADLAGGSEQYF
TRBV6-5,-,TRBJ2-2,-,TGTGCCAGCAGTTACTCGCGCCGAACCGGGGAGCTGTTTTTT,CASSYSRRTGELFF
TRBV14,-,TRBJ1-5,-,TGTGCCAGCAGCCAAAAACAGGGTCAGCCCCAGCATTTT,CASSQKQGQPQHF
TRBV27,-,TRBJ2-3,-,TGTGCCAGCAGACCGTGGGGAGGATCAGGATCAGATACGCAGTATTTT,CASRPWGGSGSDTQYF
TRBV25-1,-,TRBJ1-5,-,TGTGCCACCCCACTTTGGCCCCAGCATTTT,CATPLWPQHF
TRBV7-8,-,TRBJ2-3,-,TGTGCCAGCAGCCCGACGGGACTTATTATGACTAGTGATACGCAGTATTTT,CASSPTGLIMTSDTQYF
TRBV28,once,TRBJ2-5,-,TGTGCCAGCAGTTTGGACGGGAGACAGAAAGGGACCCAGTACTTC,CASSLDGRQKGTQYF
TRBV4-1,-,TRBJ1-4,-,TGCGCCAGCAGCCAAGAGGGCGTCTTGAATGGGGAAAAACTGTTTTTT,CASSQEGVLNGEKLFF
TRBV29-1,few,TRBJ1-1,TRBD1,TGCAGCGCCTTACAGGGGGTGAACACTGAAGCTTTCTTT,CSALQGVNTEAFF
TRBV7-8,-,TRBJ2-5,TRBD1,TGTGCCAGCAGCCGCGACAGGGGCCGGGAGACCCAGTACTTC,CASSRDRGRETQYF
TRBV4-2,-,TRBJ1-5,TRBD1,TGTGCCAGCAGCCGAGGACAGGGTTTGGGACATAGCAATCAGCCCCAGCATTTT,CASSRGQGLGHSNQPQHF
TRBV7-2,-,TRBJ2-1,TRBD1,TGTGCCAGCAGCCAACAGGGGGCGTTGACCTACAATGAGCAGTTCTTC,CASSQQGALTYNEQFF
TRBV19,-,TRBJ1-2,TRBD1,TGTGCCAGTAGTATCCCCGGGACAGACTACTATGGCTACACCTTC,CASSIPGTDYYGYTF
TRBV30,-,TRBJ1-1,TRBD1,TGTGCCTGGATAAAGGGCAGGGGGATGAACACTGAAGCTTTCTTT,CAWIKGRGMNTEAFF
TRBV2,once,TRBJ2-1,TRBD2,TGTGCCACCGAGGCGGGACTAGTCCTCAATGAGCAGTTCTTC,CATEAGLVLNEQFF
TRBV30,-,TRBJ1-6,-,TGTGCCTGGAAACCAGGGTATAATTCACCCCTCCACTTT,CAWKPGYNSPLHF
TRBV19,-,TRBJ2-3,-,TGTGCCAGTAGTATAGGGGTCGGGGAGTACCTAAGCACAGATACGCAGTATTTT,CASSIGVGEYLSTDTQYF
TRBV7-2,few,TRBJ1-1,-,TGTGCCAGCAGCCCCGGTCGAGGTTTGAGCACTGAAGCTTTCTTT,CASSPGRGLSTEAFF
TRBV7-7,-,TRBJ2-5,TRBD1,TGTGCTAGCAGCTTTCGACAGGGGGAAGAGACCCAGTACTTC,CASSFRQGEETQYF
TRBV7-3,-,TRBJ2-2,TRBD1,TGTGCCAGCAGCTTAGGGACAGGGGGGTACACCGGGGAGCTGTTTTTT,CASSLGTGGYTGELFF
TRBV2,-,TRBJ1-2,-,TGTGCCAGCATTAATGTCCGTATTTATGGCTACACCTTC,CASINVRIYGYTF
TRBV19,-,TRBJ2-7,TRBD2,TGTGCCAGTAGTCCTACTAGCGGGGGTCCCAACCCTAGCTCCTACGAGCAGTACTTC,CASSPTSGGPNPSSYEQYF
TRBV19,-,TRBJ2-5,-,TGTGCCAGTAGTTTGACATTCCAAGAGACCCAGTACTTC,CASSLTFQETQYF
TRBV7-2,-,TRBJ1-2,TRBD1,TGTGCCAGCAGCTGGACAGGGGACATTCTTGGCTACACCTTC,CASSWTGDILGYTF
TRBV19,-,TRBJ1-1,-,TGTGCCAGTAGTATCGGAGGGGACACTGAAGCTTTCTTT,CASSIGGDTEAFF
TRBV5-4,-,TRBJ2-6,TRBD1,TGTGCCAGCAGGATGGCCCCGGGACAGGGGCTTTCTGGGGCCAACGTCCTGACTTTC,CASRMAPGQGLSGANVLTF
TRBV5-1,-,TRBJ1-2,-,TGCGCCAGCAGCTTGTTAGGGGATGGCTACACCTTC,CASSLLGDGYTF
TRBV6-5,-,TRBJ1-1,TRBD1,TGTGCCAGCAGTTTGTATAGACAGGGGGGCACTGAAGCTTTCTTT,CASSLYRQGGTEAFF
TRBV9,-,TRBJ2-7,-,TGTGCCAGCAGCCCGGGATTCAACTACGAGCAGTACTTC,CASSPGFNYEQYF
TRBV27,-,TRBJ2-3,TRBD1,TGTGCCAGCAGTTTTCAGGGGGTAAGAGATACGCAGTATTTT,CASSFQGVRDTQYF
TRBV28,-,TRBJ2-7,-,TGTGCCAGCAGCCCGGGGGTCGCCTTGTACGAGCAGTACTTC,CASSPGVALYEQYF
TRBV6-6,-,TRBJ1-1,-,TGTGCCAGCACCCACCTAGGCACTGAAGCTTTCTTT,CASTHLGTEAFF
TRBV19,-,TRBJ1-5,-,TGTGCCAGTAGGAGGGGGGGCCAGCCCCAGCATTTT,CASRRGGQPQHF
TRBV5-1,-,TRBJ2-5,TRBD2,TGCGCCAGCAGCTTGGCCCGACTAGCGGGAACACAAGAGACCCAGTACTTC,CASSLARLAGTQETQYF
TRBV21-1,-,TRBJ2-7,-,TGTGCCAGCAGCAAGAGGACAGGGGGGTCGTTCGAGCAGTACTTC,CASSKRTGGSFEQYF
TRBV11-3,-,TRBJ1-1,-,TGTGCCAGCAGCTTAGGGAGACTTGGGACTGAAGCTTTCTTT,CASSLGRLGTEAFF
TRBV2,-,TRBJ1-1,-,TGTGCCAGCAGTGCACGGGGAGGTCTGGGGGATACTGAAGCTTTCTTT,CASSARGGLGDTEAFF
TRBV15,-,TRBJ2-7,-,TGTGCCACCAGCAGAGATGGGGACTTAGACTTC,CATSRDGDLDF
TRBV5-6,few,TRBJ1-6,TRBD1,TGTGCCAGCAGCTTGGGACCGGGACAGGGAGGTAATAATTCACCCCTCCACTTT,CASSLGPGQGGNNSPLHF
TRBV9,-,TRBJ2-1,-,TGTGCCAGCAGCGTAGCCGGGGATGAGCAGTTCTTC,CASSVAGDEQFF
TRBV15,-,TRBJ2-1,TRBD2,TGTGCCACCAGCCGGGACGGGGGGATCTCCTACAATGAGCAGTTCTTC,CATSRDGGISYNEQFF
TRBV5-1,-,TRBJ1-3,-,TGCGCCAGCAGCTTGGCTTCACAGGGCGCTGGAAACACCATATATTTT,CASSLASQGAGNTIYF
TRBV10-1,-,TRBJ2-2,-,TGCGCCAGCAGGAGATACCGGAACACCGGGGAGCTGTTTTTT,CASRRYRNTGELFF
TRBV5-1,-,TRBJ2-4,-,TGCGCCAGCAGCTTGGGGGGCGGGGAGAACAACATTCAGTACTTC,CASSLGGGENNIQYF
TRBV7-2,-,TRBJ1-1,TRBD1,TGTGCCAGCAGCTCGACGGACAGGGTAGGGAGAACTGAAGCTTTCTTT,CASSSTDRVGRTEAFF
TRBV13,-,TRBJ1-1,-,TGTGCCAGCAGCTTAGATTGGCGGGCCAAGAACACTGAAGCTTTCTTT,CASSLDWRAKNTEAFF
TRBV18,-,TRBJ2-1,TRBD1,TGTGCCAGCTCCTTGACAGGGGCCGGGGCCAATGAGCAGTTCTTC,CASSLTGAGANEQFF
TRBV6-5,-,TRBJ1-2,-,TGTGCCAGCAGTTACTCGAACGAAGCCTCTAACTATGGCTACACCTTC,CASSYSNEASNYGYTF
TRBV2,-,TRBJ1-2,-,TGTGCCAGCAGTGCCGGGGCGGCGCCGGCGGGGTATGGCTACACCTTC,CASSAGAAPAGYGYTF
TRBV28,-,TRBJ2-5,TRBD1,TGTGCCAGCAGAATGACAGGGGGTTACCAAGAGACCCAGTACTTC,CASRMTGGYQETQYF
TRBV5-5,few,TRBJ2-7,TRBD1,TGTGCCAGCAGCTTGGGGGACGGGGACAGGGGCGCGCGAGAGCAGTACTTC,CASSLGDGDRGAREQYF
TRBV7-9,once,TRBJ2-7,TRBD1,TGTGCCAGCAGCCCGCCCGGGACAGCATTCAGCGAGCAGTACTTC,CASSPPGTAFSEQYF
TRBV9,-,TRBJ1-1,-,TGTGCCAGCAGCGTAGGAGAGGCGGGTCGCACTGAAGCTTTCTTT,CASSVGEAGRTEAFF